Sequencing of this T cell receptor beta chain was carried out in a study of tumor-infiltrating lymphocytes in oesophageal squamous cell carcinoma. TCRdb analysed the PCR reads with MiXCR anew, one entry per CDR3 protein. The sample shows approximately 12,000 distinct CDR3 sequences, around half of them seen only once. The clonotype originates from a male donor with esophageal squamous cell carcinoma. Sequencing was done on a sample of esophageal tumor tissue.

In nucleotides, the CDR3 is TGTGCCAGCAGTTACTTGCTGACTAGCGGGAGAGTAACCACAGATACGCAGTATTTT. Translation gives CASSYLLTSGRVTTDTQYF. The chain joins TRBV6-2 or TRBV6-3 to TRBJ2-3, with 12 bases aligning to TRBD2. The germline gives CDR1 MNHEY, CDR2 SVGEGT. This CDR3 spans 19 amino acids. The V segment lost 1 base and the J segment 2 bases; nucleotides outside the gene matches: 10.